This TCR beta chain came from a study of OX40 agonist ivuxolimab in advanced cancers. Study-level information: Hepatocellular carcinoma, melanoma, renal cell or head and neck cancer affected the dose-escalation patients.

The germline V gene has CDR1 SGHRS and CDR2 YFSETQ. V gave up 4 bases and J gave up 0 bases; unmatched junction bases: 6. CDR3 length equals 15 residues. General observations from the study: Expanded clones tended on average to be more numerous among CD8+ T cells than CD4+. Determination of antigen specificity was not performed for the expanded peripheral T cells. Clonal expansion by week 6 occurred in CD4+ and CD8+ blood T cells (at 0.1 to 3.0 mg/kg).

A note on this clone: Its antigen is not identified.

Assay: immunoSEQ multiplex PCR; the TCRdb copy retains only in-frame clones and omits some. The table includes tens of thousands of clones, less than 90% detected once. The TCR comes from an adult with an advanced solid tumor such as melanoma, head and neck, liver or kidney cancer. Material: CD4+ or CD8+ T cells sorted from blood, obtained in a trial of the OX40 agonist ivuxolimab. This rearrangement joins TRBV5-1 to TRBJ1-2, with 7 bases that match TRBD1. The CDR3 DNA is TGCGCCAGCAGCCTGTGGGGGACAGCTAACTATGGCTACACCTTC. This codes for CASSLWGTANYGYTF.